The rows below give T cell receptor beta chains drawn from one sample of a study of T cells in Graves' hyperthyroidism and ophthalmopathy. MiXCR, applied by TCRdb to the multiplex PCR reads, yields one record per CDR3 protein. The sample contains some 320,000 distinct CDR3 sequences, roughly 15% of which appear only once. Sequencing used blood. The source is a woman aged 40-49 years with Graves' ophthalmopathy. CDR3s include the opening cysteine and the closing phenylalanine or tryptophan. The D gene is left open where the match is weak. Clone size is not always given. Where it is, it says once, few, many or a class for expanded clones.

CASSLGGSHYGYTF	TGTGCCAGCAGTTTAGGGGGTTCCCACTATGGCTACACCTTC	-	-	TRBV28	TRBJ1-2
CASSLLVGVNTGELFF	TGTGCCAGCAGTTTATTAGTGGGGGTGAACACCGGGGAGCTGTTTTTT	-	many	TRBV27	TRBJ2-2
CSVTNRELAFF	TGCAGCGTTACTAATCGAGAGTTGGCTTTCTTT	-	many	TRBV29-1	TRBJ1-1
CASSQEQGVSSPLHF	TGTGCCAGCAGCCAAGAACAGGGGGTGAGTTCACCCCTCCACTTT	TRBD1	few	TRBV14	TRBJ1-6
CASSRQRTSTDTQYF	TGTGCCAGCAGCCGACAACGGACTAGCACAGATACGCAGTATTTT	-	many	TRBV7-9	TRBJ2-3
CASSRGTGWTEAFF	TGTGCCAGTAGTAGGGGGACAGGGTGGACTGAAGCTTTCTTT	TRBD1	many	TRBV19	TRBJ1-1
CSALPPGQGRGYGYTF	TGCAGTGCTCTCCCCCCGGGACAGGGAAGGGGCTATGGCTACACCTTC	TRBD1	many	TRBV20-1	TRBJ1-2
CASPVKGNEQFF	TGTGCCAGCCCTGTTAAGGGAAATGAGCAGTTCTTC	-	many	TRBV12-3/TRBV12-4	TRBJ2-1
CASSQDETASGGYYNEQFF	TGTGCCAGCAGCCAAGATGAGACGGCTAGCGGGGGGTACTACAATGAGCAGTTCTTC	TRBD2	many	TRBV14	TRBJ2-1
CASRKPGLGSYNEQFF	TGTGCCAGCCGCAAACCGGGACTAGGTTCCTACAATGAGCAGTTCTTC	TRBD2	many	TRBV11-2	TRBJ2-1
CASIGVAGGNEQFF	TGCGCCAGCATAGGAGTAGCGGGGGGGAATGAGCAGTTCTTC	TRBD2	-	TRBV5-1	TRBJ2-1
CASSGYLGSVNGYTF	TGCGCCAGCAGCGGATACCTAGGATCAGTCAATGGCTACACCTTC	-	few	TRBV5-1	TRBJ1-2
CASSFRRDNSPLHF	TGTGCCAGCAGCTTCAGAAGGGATAATTCACCCCTCCACTTT	-	many	TRBV13	TRBJ1-6
CASSLTGTRMDEQYF	TGCGCCAGCAGCTTGACAGGTACAAGGATGGACGAGCAGTACTTC	-	many	TRBV5-1	TRBJ2-7
CASRRGLDTDTQYF	TGTGCCAGCAGAAGGGGACTAGACACAGATACGCAGTATTTT	TRBD2	-	TRBV6-1	TRBJ2-3
CASSSSLGVVNTEAFF	TGTGCCAGCAGCTCGTCCCTCGGGGTGGTGAACACTGAAGCTTTCTTT	-	many	TRBV7-6	TRBJ1-1
CASSFQGAYEQFF	TGTGCCAGCAGCTTTCAGGGGGCTTATGAGCAGTTCTTC	TRBD1	many	TRBV7-9	TRBJ2-1
CASSPQTEQYF	TGTGCCAGCTCACCACAGACAGAGCAGTACTTC	-	few	TRBV18	TRBJ2-7
CASSERLAGVNEQFF	TGTGCCAGCAGTGAACGACTAGCGGGAGTGAATGAGCAGTTCTTC	TRBD2	-	TRBV2	TRBJ2-1
CASSYSINRKRQETQYF	TGTGCCAGCAGTTACTCGATCAACAGGAAACGCCAAGAGACCCAGTACTTC	-	many	TRBV6-5	TRBJ2-5
CASNQGDYNEQFF	TGTGCCAGTAATCAGGGGGACTACAATGAGCAGTTCTTC	TRBD1	-	TRBV11-3	TRBJ2-1
CASSLISGQRQETQYF	TGTGCCAGCAGCTTAATTTCGGGACAGCGACAAGAGACCCAGTACTTC	TRBD1	few	TRBV11-2	TRBJ2-5
CASSFGQGAFEQYF	TGTGCCAGCAGCTTCGGACAGGGGGCGTTTGAGCAGTACTTC	TRBD1	many	TRBV25-1	TRBJ2-7
CSVERFGYDGYTF	TGCAGCGTTGAACGATTCGGGTATGATGGCTACACCTTC	-	many	TRBV29-1	TRBJ1-2
CSALLVANTGELFF	TGCAGCGCCTTACTAGTGGCGAACACCGGGGAGCTGTTTTTT	-	-	TRBV29-1	TRBJ2-2
CASSFRAAGDTQYF	TGTGCCAGCAGCTTCAGGGCAGCTGGAGATACGCAGTATTTT	-	many	TRBV11-3	TRBJ2-3
CAWTFKTGSGNTIYF	TGTGCCTGGACCTTCAAGACCGGCTCTGGAAACACCATATATTTT	-	-	TRBV30	TRBJ1-3
CASSPEVRGFGGELFF	TGCGCCAGCAGCCCCGAGGTCAGGGGTTTCGGCGGGGAGCTGTTTTTT	-	-	TRBV5-1	TRBJ2-2
CASSQVGWEQYF	TGTGCCAGCAGCCAAGTAGGGTGGGAGCAGTACTTC	-	many	TRBV3-1	TRBJ2-7
CASAGTALGNTEAFF	TGCGCCAGCGCCGGGACAGCTTTAGGAAACACTGAAGCTTTCTTT	TRBD1	few	TRBV5-1	TRBJ1-1
CSARDGGRARSYNEQFF	TGCAGTGCTAGAGATGGAGGTAGAGCTAGGTCCTACAATGAGCAGTTCTTC	-	many	TRBV20-1	TRBJ2-1
CASTNRNYGYTF	TGTGCCAGCACCAACAGGAACTATGGCTACACCTTC	-	many	TRBV6-1	TRBJ1-2
CASSLDVWGTQYF	TGTGCCAGCAGCTTGGACGTCTGGGGGACCCAGTACTTC	-	-	TRBV5-6	TRBJ2-5
CASSTGGPTEAFF	TGTGCCAGCAGCACCGGGGGGCCCACTGAAGCTTTCTTT	-	few	TRBV7-9	TRBJ1-1
CAIKVNREGDEQYF	TGTGCCATCAAAGTCAATCGGGAAGGCGACGAGCAGTACTTC	-	many	TRBV10-3	TRBJ2-7
CASRIGGPGELFF	TGTGCCAGCAGAATCGGGGGTCCCGGGGAGCTGTTTTTT	-	-	TRBV28	TRBJ2-2
CAISEMGLTEKLFF	TGTGCCATCAGTGAGATGGGGCTGACTGAAAAACTGTTTTTT	-	many	TRBV10-3	TRBJ1-4
CASSLSGTGNTEAFF	TGTGCCAGCAGTTTATCGGGGACAGGGAACACTGAAGCTTTCTTT	TRBD1	many	TRBV27	TRBJ1-1
CASRRGTRGPGANTGELFF	TGTGCCAGTAGGAGGGGCACCCGCGGCCCGGGTGCGAACACCGGGGAGCTGTTTTTT	-	many	TRBV19	TRBJ2-2
CASSPRRGQPQHF	TGTGCCAGTAGCCCTCGGAGAGGTCAGCCCCAGCATTTT	-	many	TRBV19	TRBJ1-5
CASHSGVGEYQPQHF	TGTGCCAGTCATTCAGGGGTCGGAGAATATCAGCCCCAGCATTTT	-	-	TRBV5-5	TRBJ1-5
CASSMPGQGFYSNQPQHF	TGTGCCAGCAGTATGCCGGGACAGGGGTTCTATAGCAATCAGCCCCAGCATTTT	TRBD1	many	TRBV6-1	TRBJ1-5
CASSLAGTGGAFF	TGTGCCAGCAGTTTAGCTGGCACGGGTGGAGCTTTCTTT	-	many	TRBV28	TRBJ1-1
CAIRKTGSSYNEQFF	TGTGCCATCAGGAAGACAGGGAGCTCCTACAATGAGCAGTTCTTC	TRBD1	-	TRBV10-3	TRBJ2-1
CASSDTLGLVNTEAFF	TGTGCCAGCAGCGACACCCTTGGGCTGGTGAACACTGAAGCTTTCTTT	-	few	TRBV5-4	TRBJ1-1
CASSFASNYEQYF	TGTGCCAGCAGTTTTGCTAGCAACTACGAGCAGTACTTC	-	many	TRBV28	TRBJ2-7
CASSPNRGLNSPLHF	TGTGCCAGCAGCCCAAACAGGGGCCTGAATTCACCCCTCCACTTT	TRBD1	many	TRBV7-2	TRBJ1-6
CASKLLAGGSTDTQYF	TGTGCCAGCAAGCTTCTAGCGGGAGGGAGCACAGATACGCAGTATTTT	TRBD2	many	TRBV28	TRBJ2-3
CASSSRIDEKLFF	TGTGCCAGCAGCTCGCGGATCGATGAAAAACTGTTTTTT	-	-	TRBV5-4	TRBJ1-4
CASSLVSPNDEQYF	TGTGCCAGCAGCTTGGTGTCTCCTAATGACGAGCAGTACTTC	-	-	TRBV5-5	TRBJ2-7
CASSQLTGGATGANVLTF	TGTGCCAGCAGCCAACTTACAGGGGGCGCGACTGGGGCCAACGTCCTGACTTTC	TRBD1	-	TRBV5-4	TRBJ2-6
CASSGQGSPLHF	TGTGCCAGCAGCGGCCAGGGGTCACCCCTCCACTTT	-	many	TRBV2	TRBJ1-6
CASSLAGLAKNIQYF	TGTGCCAGCAGTTTGGCGGGCCTAGCCAAAAACATTCAGTACTTC	-	many	TRBV27	TRBJ2-4
CATSSGGSTDTQYF	TGTGCCACCAGCAGTGGCGGAAGCACAGATACGCAGTATTTT	-	many	TRBV15	TRBJ2-3
CASSEGGLAGVYEQYF	TGTGCCAGCAGTGAGGGGGGACTAGCGGGAGTCTACGAGCAGTACTTC	TRBD2	many	TRBV2	TRBJ2-7
CSARDLGGSVYNEQFF	TGCAGTGCTAGAGATTTGGGCGGGAGTGTTTACAATGAGCAGTTCTTC	TRBD2	many	TRBV20-1	TRBJ2-1
CSVDRQGHGYTF	TGCAGCGTTGACAGGCAGGGTCATGGCTACACCTTC	-	many	TRBV29-1	TRBJ1-2
CASSRQDRMETQYF	TGTGCCAGCAGCCGCCAGGACAGAATGGAGACCCAGTACTTC	-	few	TRBV6-1	TRBJ2-5
CAPQESGGSSDTQYF	TGTGCCCCCCAGGAGTCAGGGGGCAGCTCAGATACGCAGTATTTT	TRBD1	-	TRBV30	TRBJ2-3